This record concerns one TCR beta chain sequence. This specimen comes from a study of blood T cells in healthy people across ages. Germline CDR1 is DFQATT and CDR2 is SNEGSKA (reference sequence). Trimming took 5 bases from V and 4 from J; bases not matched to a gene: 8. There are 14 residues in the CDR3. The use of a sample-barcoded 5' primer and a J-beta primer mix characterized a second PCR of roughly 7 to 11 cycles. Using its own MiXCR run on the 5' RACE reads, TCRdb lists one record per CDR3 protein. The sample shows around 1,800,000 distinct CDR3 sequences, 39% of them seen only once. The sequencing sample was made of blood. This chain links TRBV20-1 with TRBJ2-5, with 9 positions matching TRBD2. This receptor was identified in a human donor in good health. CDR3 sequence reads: CSAAVIAGVETQYF. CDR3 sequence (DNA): TGCAGTGCTGCCGTGATAGCGGGGGTAGAGACCCAGTACTTC.